Listed here is a single T cell receptor (beta chain). As yet, its antigen is unknown. General observations from the study: Tumor memory CD4+ T cell TCR gene usage clustered with blood and lymph node memory CD4+ cells and lymph node naive CD4+ cells.

After constant-region reverse-primer amplification, full-length variable regions underwent semi-nested PCR with Nested Universal Primer A. One entry per CDR3 protein results from TCRdb running MiXCR on the 5' RACE reads. The data hold 7,800 or so distinct CDR3 sequences, with approximately 73% observed a single time. The germline CDR1 and CDR2 sequences are SGHRS and YFSETQ. The CDR3 contains 16 residues. V was clipped by 0 bases and J by 7 bases, with 17 bases between them. Treg sorting used a CD4+CD25+CD127-/low gate. V usage is TRBV5-1 and J usage is TRBJ2-1, with a possible D match to TRBD2 (6 bases). This receptor was obtained from a female donor with breast cancer. The sequenced material came from tumor-infiltrating Tregs sorted from the breast tumor. The CDR3 is CASSLGQGGVVNEQFF. CDR3 nucleotides: TGCGCCAGCAGCTTGGGTCAGGGCGGGGTGGTTAATGAGCAGTTCTTC.